The 25 T cell receptor beta chains presented below share a single source sample, sequenced in a study of beta chain features in type 1 diabetes. No cognate antigen is known for these TCRs. Study-wide points: Shorter TCRB CDR3s, moderately but significantly so, were found in Type 1 diabetes patients in all four CD4+ subsets.

The isolated RNA, all of it, was reverse transcribed, so expressed TCRB transcripts were what got sequenced. TCRdb keeps only in-frame clones here, not all; method: immunoSEQ multiplex PCR. The sample holds 600,000 to 700,000 clones, roughly 13% seen once. The specimen sequenced was naive CD4+ T cells from blood. The receptors originated from a man between 18 and 35 years old with type 1 diabetes.

This clone was counted only a few times. The chain employs TRBV4-2 and TRBJ1-5; 8 bases match TRBD1. Germline CDR1 reads LGHNA; CDR2 reads YNFKEQ. V was clipped by 0 bases and J by 2 bases; unmatched bases: 3. The CDR3 consists of 16 residues. As DNA, the CDR3 is TGTGCCAGCAGCCAAGAGCAGGGGGCAGGCAATCAGCCCCAGCATTTT. Translated: CASSQEQGAGNQPQHF.

The V and J genes are TRBV7-2 and TRBJ1-2; tentative D call: TRBD1 (5 bases). Germline lookup yields CDR1 SGHTA and CDR2 FQGNSA. The CDR3 has 13 residues. Trimming removed 2 bases at V and 6 bases at J, with 10 bases between. DNA of the CDR3: TGTGCCAGCAGCTTATTGGGGCGCCATGGCTACACCTTC. This codes for CASSLLGRHGYTF. Drawing the rest from reference TRBV7-2 and TRBJ1-2, the complete variable domain is GAGVSQSPSNKVTEKGKDVELRCDPISGHTALYWYRQSLGQGLEFLIYFQGNSAPDKSGLPSDRFSAERTGGSVSTLTIQRTQQEDSAVYLCASSLLGRHGYTFGSGTRLTVV.

The V call is TRBV6-5, the J call TRBJ1-1; D is possibly TRBD1 (5 bases). Trimming cost V 0 bases and J 8 bases, with 10 bases left between them. CDR1 is MNHEY and CDR2 is SVGAGI in the germline V gene. The CDR3 is 13 amino acids. The CDR3 region is CASSYSAGVEAFF. CDR3 DNA sequence: TGTGCCAGCAGTTACTCGGCGGGGGTAGAAGCTTTCTTT.

V usage is TRBV7-9 and J usage is TRBJ2-7, with TRBD2 as a possible D gene (5 bases). The CDR3 extends over 16 amino acids. V dropped 3 bases and J dropped 9 bases, with 24 bases sitting between them. Looked up from germline, CDR1 is SEHNR and CDR2 is FQNEAQ (reference sequence). CDR3 in amino acids: CASSFSPGSAAVSQYF. The DNA for the CDR3 is TGTGCCAGCAGCTTTTCACCGGGATCTGCGGCCGTTTCGCAGTACTTC.

The chain joins TRBV15 to TRBJ1-5, with TRBD1 as a possible D gene (6 bases). The V and J ends lost 4 bases and 3 bases respectively, with 13 bases between them. The CDR3 covers 15 residues. CDR1 is LNHNV, CDR2 YYDKDF, per germline (reference sequence). CDR3 DNA: TGTGCCACCAGCACCGGGACAAGCTACAATCAGCCCCAGCATTTT. Translation gives CATSTGTSYNQPQHF. Supplemented by reference TRBV15 and TRBJ1-5, the full variable domain reads DAMVIQNPRYQVTQFGKPVTLSCSQTLNHNVMYWYQQKSSQAPKLLFHYYDKDFNNEADTPDNFQSRRPNTSFCFLDIRSPGLGDTAMYLCATSTGTSYNQPQHFGDGTRLSIL.

V and J are TRBV7-2 and TRBJ2-5; D gene unclear. Germline V lookup: CDR1 SGHTA, CDR2 FQGNSA. The CDR3 sequence is 10 residues long. V was trimmed by 1 base and J by 6 bases, leaving 0 bases between them. CDR3 nucleotides: TGTGCCAGCAGCTTAGAGACCCAGTACTTC. It codes for CASSLETQYF.

The V call is TRBV19, the J call TRBJ1-2; D is ambiguous. This CDR3 spans 12 amino acids. V lost 7 bases, J lost 2 bases, and 8 bases lay in between. In germline, CDR1 is LNHDA, CDR2 SQIVND (reference sequence). This chain's CDR3 is CASMGWNYGYTF. The DNA of the CDR3 is TGTGCCAGTATGGGATGGAACTATGGCTACACCTTC.

This clone was seen a handful of times. The chain combines TRBV5-1 with TRBJ2-5, with 7 bases identical to TRBD2. V dropped 2 bases and J dropped 3; count of bases not matched to a gene: 7. The CDR3 loop spans 15 amino acids. Looked up from germline, CDR1 is SGHRS and CDR2 is YFSETQ. CDR3 residues: CASSLARLAEETQYF. DNA for the CDR3: TGCGCCAGCAGCTTAGCTAGGCTAGCGGAAGAGACCCAGTACTTC.

This chain connects TRBV4-1 to TRBJ1-5; D is unclear. CDR3 length: 13 amino acids. Trimming left V 0 bases short and J 10 bases short, with 10 bases between. In germline, CDR1 is MGHRA, CDR2 YSYEKL. The chain's CDR3 is CASSQEGRGPQHF. The CDR3 region has the DNA TGCGCCAGCAGCCAAGAAGGACGAGGACCCCAGCATTTT.

This sequence joins TRBV4-2 and TRBJ1-1; possibly TRBD1 for D (5 bases). The germline V and J ends were trimmed by 5 bases and 1 base, with 20 bases remaining between them. Germline V lookup: CDR1 LGHNA, CDR2 YNFKEQ. This CDR3 spans 17 amino acids. DNA for the CDR3: TGTGCCAGCAGCTTCGCTCGGGGGGATTTTGGGAACACTGAAGCTTTCTTT. This encodes CASSFARGDFGNTEAFF.

This clone came up a few times. The V call is TRBV4-1, the J call TRBJ2-3; perhaps TRBD2 as D (5 bases). The CDR3 loop spans 15 amino acids. Germline V lookup: CDR1 MGHRA, CDR2 YSYEKL. The ends were cut back, 0 bases at V and 2 bases at J, with 9 bases in the middle. CDR3: CASSQESGSTDTQYF. In DNA, the CDR3 is TGCGCCAGCAGCCAAGAGTCGGGATCCACAGATACGCAGTATTTT.

CDR3 bases: TGTGCCAGCAGTTCGACCACCGGGCCAGCAGTCCAAGAGACCCAGTACTTC. Protein sequence: CASSSTTGPAVQETQYF. This rearrangement joins TRBV28 to TRBJ2-5; D is unresolved. The CDR3 loop spans 17 amino acids. With 4 bases removed from V and 1 base from J, the gap between germline ends came to 19 bases. CDR1 and CDR2 (germline): MDHEN, SYDVKM.

The chain is built from TRBV19 and TRBJ2-1; the D gene is possibly TRBD1 (6 bases). Germline V gene lookup returns CDR1 LNHDA and CDR2 SQIVND (reference sequence). The length of the CDR3 is 17 residues. Trimming removed 0 bases at V and 5 bases at J, with 17 bases between. The CDR3 protein is CASSIDLGTGSNNEQFF. Here the CDR3 DNA reads TGTGCCAGTAGTATAGATCTAGGAACAGGGTCCAACAATGAGCAGTTCTTC.

This chain connects TRBV5-4 to TRBJ2-3; tentatively, D is TRBD1 or TRBD2 (7 bases each). CDR1 is SGHNT, CDR2 YYREEE, per germline (reference sequence). V was cut by 4 bases and J by 2 bases, with 17 bases left in between. The CDR3 length is 16 residues. Here the CDR3 DNA reads TGTGCCAGCAGCCCAGGGGGGGTAGCGGCCACAGATACGCAGTATTTT. It specifies CASSPGGVAATDTQYF.

V is TRBV9 and J is TRBJ2-5, with no clear D. The length of the CDR3 is 14 residues. From germline, CDR1 is SGDLS and CDR2 YYNGEE. The V and J ends lost 0 bases and 5 bases respectively, with 11 bases between them. CDR3 sequence reads: CASSVGQLGETQYF. DNA for the CDR3: TGTGCCAGCAGCGTAGGTCAGCTGGGGGAGACCCAGTACTTC.

The V gene is TRBV6-6, the J gene TRBJ1-1; no reliable D call. Germline V gene data show CDR1 as MNHNY and CDR2 as SVGAGI (reference sequence). CDR3 length: 14 amino acids. V was pared by 4 bases and J by 0 bases, with 9 bases between. The CDR3 loop is CASSLGSLNTEAFF. In DNA, the CDR3 is TGTGCCAGCAGTTTGGGCAGCCTGAACACTGAAGCTTTCTTT.

The chain employs TRBV6-1 and TRBJ2-3; a weak D match, TRBD2 (6 bases). The CDR3 is made up of 14 amino acids. The germline gives CDR1 MNHNS, CDR2 SASEGT. Trimming took 5 bases from V and 0 from J, leaving 9 bases between them. The CDR3 sequence: CASSSGGSTDTQYF. The CDR3 bases are TGTGCCAGCAGTTCCGGGGGAAGCACAGATACGCAGTATTTT.

The CDR3 bases are TGTGCCAGTGGGGACAGGGAAAATCAGCCCCAGCATTTT. Amino acids: CASGDRENQPQHF. The chain uses TRBV25-1 and TRBJ1-5, with 9 positions matching TRBD1. CDR1 and CDR2 from the germline V gene are MGHDK and SYGVNS. V shed 9 bases and J 4 bases; nucleotides not matched to a gene: 4. CDR3 length equals 13 residues.

This clone was recorded a few times. This chain joins TRBV5-1 and TRBJ1-1; no definite D call. Trimming pared 4 bases from V and 1 base from J, leaving 14 bases between. The germline CDR1 and CDR2 sequences are SGHRS and YFSETQ. The CDR3 contains 15 residues. The CDR3 is CASSLRQVSNTEAFF. Here the CDR3 DNA reads TGCGCCAGCAGCCTCCGGCAGGTTTCGAACACTGAAGCTTTCTTT.

This clone appeared a few times. The rearrangement links TRBV14 to TRBJ1-1; D is uncertain. The CDR3 is 11 residues long. The germline V gene has CDR1 SGHDN and CDR2 FVKESK. The V gene lost 3 bases and the J gene lost 8 bases, with 7 bases spanning the gap. Here the CDR3 reads CASSQGSEAFF. The CDR3 DNA sequence: TGTGCCAGCAGCCAGGGATCCGAAGCTTTCTTT.

The rearrangement uses TRBV5-4 and TRBJ1-1, with D hard to call. The CDR3 extends over 14 amino acids. V lost 3 bases and J 7 bases, leaving 16 bases between the germline ends. The germline CDR1 and CDR2 sequences are SGHNT and YYREEE (reference sequence). In nucleotides, the CDR3 is TGTGCCAGCAGCTCACTGACTCCGGAGGGTGAAGCTTTCTTT. Encoded protein: CASSSLTPEGEAFF.

V is TRBV2 and J is TRBJ1-2; no definite D call. V was shortened by 2 bases and J by 4 bases, with 8 bases between the two germline ends. Germline V CDR1 and CDR2: SNHLY, FYNNEI. The CDR3 has 13 amino acids. The CDR3 DNA reads TGTGCCAGCAGTGAACTCCAGACCTATGGCTACACCTTC. Encoded protein: CASSELQTYGYTF. Filled out from reference TRBV2 and TRBJ1-2, the complete variable domain reads EPEVTQTPSHQVTQMGQEVILRCVPISNHLYFYWYRQILGQKVEFLVSFYNNEISEKSEIFDDQFSVERPDGSNFTLKIRSTKLEDSAMYFCASSELQTYGYTFGSGTRLTVV.

This clone was recorded a few times. This chain uses TRBV10-3 with TRBJ2-7, with a possible D match to TRBD2 (6 bases). From germline, CDR1 is ENHRY and CDR2 SYGVKD. This CDR3 spans 15 amino acids. V shed 4 bases and J shed 4 bases, with 17 bases lying between them. The CDR3, as DNA: TGTGCCATCAGTGGGGGGGACCGAAACCGATACGAGCAGTACTTC. Protein sequence: CAISGGDRNRYEQYF.

The rearrangement joins TRBV30 to TRBJ1-1; no firm D call. Trimming shortened V by 0 bases and J by 7 bases, and 9 bases separated the two germline ends. Germline V CDR1 and CDR2: GTSNPN, SVGIG (reference sequence). The CDR3 is 12 amino acids. The CDR3 sequence is CAWSVRGNEAFF. The CDR3 DNA follows: TGTGCCTGGAGTGTACGGGGAAATGAAGCTTTCTTT.

J is TRBJ2-7 and V is TRBV6-1, with 8 nucleotides matching TRBD1. Germline V gene lookup returns CDR1 MNHNS and CDR2 SASEGT. The CDR3 has 18 amino acids. The J segment lost 3 bases and the V segment lost 4 bases, leaving 17 bases of the junction unmatched. CDR3 amino acids: CASSAAGGYLAPIYEQYF. The DNA for the CDR3 is TGTGCCAGCAGTGCAGCAGGGGGCTATCTGGCCCCCATCTACGAGCAGTACTTC.